A selection of T cell receptor beta chains follows, all from one sample in a study of T cell repertoires in cytomegalovirus infection. What these receptors recognize is not known. Each CDR3 protein is one row after TCRdb ran MiXCR on the reads. This sample has around 500,000 distinct CDR3 sequences, with about 42% found just once. Sample: cultured PBMCs, taken from culture after CMV antigen stimulation. The receptors here all came from a human donor in good health (CMV status not recorded). Some clones in this sample may be carry-over from other donors' samples. The CDR3 runs from the conserved cysteine through the conserved F or W. A D gene is named only where the DNA matches it firmly. Rows give clone size only sometimes, using once, few, many, or a class for an expanded clone.

>TRBJ2-1|TRBV7-2|few|TRBD2
CASSLDSGGFNEQFF
TGTGCCAGCAGCTTAGATAGCGGGGGGTTCAATGAGCAGTTCTTC
>TRBJ1-3|TRBV5-6|.|TRBD1
CASSSPGQGTGNTIYF
TGTGCCAGCAGCTCACCGGGACAGGGAACTGGAAACACCATATATTTT
>TRBJ1-3|TRBV19|.|.
CASDKGRRGGTIYF
TGTGCCAGTGATAAGGGGCGTCGTGGTGGCACCATATATTTT
>TRBJ1-5|TRBV15|.|TRBD1
CATSRADRANQPQHF
TGTGCCACCAGCAGAGCCGACAGGGCCAATCAGCCCCAGCATTTT
>TRBJ2-7|TRBV6-5|.|.
CASSYSLRREEEQYF
TGTGCCAGCAGTTACTCTCTTAGAAGGGAAGAAGAGCAGTACTTC
>TRBJ2-5|TRBV20-1|few|TRBD1
CSATGTVLSETQYF
TGCAGTGCAACCGGGACAGTTCTTTCGGAGACCCAGTACTTC
>TRBJ1-2|TRBV20-1|few|.
CSARELTVAPRGYTF
TGCAGTGCTAGAGAGCTGACAGTGGCCCCCCGTGGCTACACCTTC
>TRBJ2-7|TRBV7-9|.|.
CASSLNFYREQYF
TGTGCCAGCAGCTTGAACTTTTACCGGGAGCAGTACTTC
>TRBJ1-6|TRBV7-2|few|.
CASSLPGAPLHF
TGTGCCAGCAGCTTACCGGGGGCACCCCTCCACTTT
>TRBJ2-7|TRBV5-4|few|TRBD2
CASGPGLAGRNYEQYF
TGTGCCAGCGGACCGGGACTAGCGGGAAGAAATTACGAGCAGTACTTC
>TRBJ2-7|TRBV6-1|.|TRBD2
CASSPGLAGTEQYF
TGTGCCAGCAGCCCGGGACTAGCGGGAACCGAGCAGTACTTC
>TRBJ2-1|TRBV12-5|few|.
CASAPLSYNEQFF
TGTGCTAGTGCCCCCCTCTCCTACAATGAGCAGTTCTTC
>TRBJ1-1|TRBV12-3/TRBV12-4|.|.
CASIIDGGGTEAFF
TGTGCCAGCATCATAGATGGGGGGGGCACTGAAGCTTTCTTT
>TRBJ2-5|TRBV5-4|.|.
CASSLGGPDTQETQYF
TGTGCCAGCAGCTTGGGGGGGCCAGATACACAAGAGACCCAGTACTTC
>TRBJ2-5|TRBV7-6|.|.
CAGSEGYQETQYF
TGTGCCGGAAGCGAGGGGTACCAAGAGACCCAGTACTTC
>TRBJ1-2|TRBV10-3|.|.
CAISEESGRGYTF
TGTGCCATCAGTGAGGAGTCTGGTCGTGGCTACACCTTC
>TRBJ2-6|TRBV27|.|.
CASSSPGRTSSGANVLTF
TGTGCCAGCAGTTCCCCGGGCAGGACGAGCTCTGGGGCCAACGTCCTGACTTTC
>TRBJ1-1|TRBV7-8|.|.
CASSPWGRGLMATEAFF
TGTGCCAGCAGCCCTTGGGGCAGGGGCTTAATGGCCACTGAAGCTTTCTTT
>TRBJ2-1|TRBV6-2/TRBV6-3|.|TRBD2
CASTLTGFGTSGYNEQFF
TGTGCCAGCACCTTAACCGGATTCGGGACTAGCGGCTACAATGAGCAGTTCTTC
>TRBJ1-1|TRBV14|.|.
CASSQDLGGHPNTEAFF
TGTGCCAGCAGCCAAGATTTAGGGGGGCATCCGAACACTGAAGCTTTCTTT
>TRBJ2-1|TRBV10-3|.|TRBD1
CAITKTGSSSYNEQFF
TGTGCCATCACCAAGACAGGGTCAAGCTCCTACAATGAGCAGTTCTTC
>TRBJ1-1|TRBV12-3/TRBV12-4|few|TRBD1
CASSLVAGGTEAFF
TGTGCCAGCAGTTTAGTCGCAGGGGGGACTGAAGCTTTCTTT
>TRBJ2-1|TRBV12-3/TRBV12-4|few|TRBD2
CASRTGTSPYNEQFF
TGTGCCAGCAGGACCGGGACTAGCCCATACAATGAGCAGTTCTTC
>TRBJ1-3|TRBV7-6|few|TRBD1
CASSLPLGDRGSGNTIYF
TGTGCCAGCAGCTTACCCCTCGGGGACAGGGGTTCTGGAAACACCATATATTTT
>TRBJ1-2|TRBV7-8|few|.
CASSLRRDNYGYTF
TGTGCCAGCAGCTTAAGACGGGATAACTATGGCTACACCTTC
>TRBJ2-1|TRBV3-1|.|.
CASRPRRGTLHNEQFF
TGTGCCAGCAGACCTAGGCGGGGTACCCTCCACAATGAGCAGTTCTTC
>TRBJ2-7|TRBV10-3|.|.
CAISESGRTYEQYF
TGTGCCATCAGTGAGTCAGGAAGGACCTACGAGCAGTACTTC
>TRBJ2-7|TRBV6-1|.|TRBD2
CASSLRGGASYEQYF
TGTGCCAGCAGTCTCCGGGGGGGCGCTAGCTACGAGCAGTACTTC
>TRBJ1-1|TRBV18|many|.
CASSPRTGNTEAFF
TGTGCCAGCAGTCCCCGGACCGGGAACACTGAAGCTTTCTTT
>TRBJ2-5|TRBV7-6|few|.
CASSPIRGAGETQYF
TGTGCCAGCAGCCCCATCAGGGGAGCAGGAGAGACCCAGTACTTC
>TRBJ2-3|TRBV7-2|few|.
CASPSVGLDTQYF
TGTGCCAGCCCCTCAGTCGGTTTAGATACGCAGTATTTT
>TRBJ1-1|TRBV7-2|few|TRBD1
CASSLFGTANTEAFF
TGTGCCAGCAGCTTATTTGGGACAGCGAACACTGAAGCTTTCTTT
>TRBJ2-7|TRBV7-9|few|TRBD1
CASSLAGQFPEQYF
TGTGCCAGCAGCTTAGCGGGACAGTTTCCCGAGCAGTACTTC